This T cell receptor beta chain was captured in a study of blood T cell repertoires in COVID-19. Repertoires were generated with immunoSEQ multiplex PCR, while TCRdb's copy carries only in-frame clones and drops some. The table shows some 290,000 clones, with 75% to 90% occurring only once. The sequence was obtained from a young woman with COVID-19, enrolled during active disease. Sequencing was done on a sample of peripheral blood.

CDR3 amino acids: CASSKLGVGQHAEQYF. DNA for the CDR3: TGTGCCAGCAGCAAATTGGGGGTAGGACAGCACGCGGAGCAGTACTTC. V is TRBV21-1 and J is TRBJ2-7; TRBD1, the D gene given by the table, was not confirmed from the DNA. TRBV21-1 is reported as a pseudogene. This CDR3 has 16 residues.